This T cell receptor beta chain was profiled in a study of shared clonotypes between healthy human individuals. The study, taken as a whole, reports: Incomplete sequencing of sorted subsets was indicated by rarefaction despite large depth. Researchers found naive subsets generally carried larger estimated richness than memory subsets.

Concerning this clone itself: The antigen is undetermined.

The repertoire was sequenced with immunoSEQ multiplex PCR; TCRdb's copy has only in-frame clones and lacks some. The table has under 1,100,000 clones, approximately 68% seen once. The CDR3 loop spans 15 amino acids. From germline, CDR1 is LNHDA and CDR2 SQIVND (reference sequence). V lost 5 bases to trimming and J lost 5 bases; unmatched junction nucleotides: 10. The sequence derives from a man between 18 and 35 years old in good health. The chain uses TRBV19 and TRBJ2-5; 8 positions agree with TRBD2. The sample consisted of memory CD4+ T cells sorted from blood. Subset reported: CD45RA-negative fraction. The CDR3 loop is CASSRGGAAGETQYF. DNA for the CDR3: TGTGCCAGTAGTCGGGGGGGAGCTGCCGGGGAGACCCAGTACTTC.